The entry that follows covers one TCR beta chain sequence. The source of the sample is a study of cytotoxic CD8 clonotypes in ibrutinib-treated CLL. The CDR3 length is 14 residues. The germline V gene encodes CDR1 SGHRS and CDR2 YFSETQ. Losses at the gene ends were 0 bases for V and 4 bases for J; bases not matched to a gene: 3. TCRdb's copy holds only in-frame clones and misses some; the assay was immunoSEQ multiplex PCR. The data contain roughly 150,000 clones, about 78% of them singletons. The clonotype comes from a human donor with chronic lymphocytic leukemia. Sequenced material: PBMCs, taken after 24 months of ibrutinib treatment. The chain is built from TRBV5-1 and TRBJ2-5, with TRBD2 matching over 7 bases. The CDR3 bases are TGCGCCAGCAGCTTGGTGGGCGGGGGAGAGACCCAGTACTTC. Protein product: CASSLVGGGETQYF.